This TCR beta chain was retrieved from a study of CD4+ T cells in melanoma. The method was immunoSEQ multiplex PCR; TCRdb's version includes in-frame clones alone and lacks a portion of them. This table has 110,000 to 150,000 clones, approximately 91% appearing once. The CDR3 covers 13 residues. The V end was cut by 2 bases, the J end by 7 bases, with 8 bases between. Germline V gene data show CDR1 as SNHLY and CDR2 as FYNNEI. The receptor's source is a human donor with melanoma. The chain uses TRBV2 and TRBJ1-4; D uncertain. The CDR3 nucleotides are TGTGCCAGCAGTGAATGGCCGCCTGAAAAACTGTTTTTT. The encoded protein is CASSEWPPEKLFF.